One sample yielded the 20 T cell receptor beta chains listed below, sequenced in a study of Ad26.COV2.S vaccination and SARS-CoV-2 variants. Assay used: immunoSEQ multiplex PCR; TCRdb lists only in-frame clones, some missing. Here the sample spans 440,000 or so clones, 80% to 90% being singletons. Treatment reported: 15 to 20 received Ad26.COV2.S at low or high dose, single or two shots; about 5 received placebo; per-sample allocation not given. Sampling was done on day 63 after the first vaccine or placebo injection. This material consisted of peripheral blood, taken in a trial of Ad26.COV2.S vaccine versus placebo. Receptor source: a person between 18 and 65 years old who received the Ad26.COV2.S COVID-19 vaccine or a placebo.

The chain recombines TRBV7-6 with TRBJ1-1, with a weak D call TRBD1 (5 bases). The ends were cut back, 5 bases at V and 2 bases at J, with 15 bases in the middle. There are 15 residues in the CDR3. In germline, CDR1 is SGHVS, CDR2 FNYEAQ. The CDR3 is CASSLGGRGNTEAFF. The CDR3 DNA sequence: TGTGCCAGCAGCCTCGGGGGAAGAGGTAACACTGAAGCTTTCTTT.

This clone was counted a single time. The chain combines TRBV28 with TRBJ1-4; D not resolved. CDR3 length: 16 residues. V was trimmed by 4 bases and J by 1 base, leaving 13 bases between them. CDR1 is MDHEN, CDR2 SYDVKM, per germline. The CDR3 protein is CASSSPSGRTNEKLFF. The CDR3 bases are TGTGCCAGCAGTTCGCCCTCGGGGAGAACTAATGAAAAACTGTTTTTT.

The chain combines TRBV18 with TRBJ1-6, with a tentative D call TRBD1 (6 bases). Trimming removed 4 bases at V and 8 bases at J, with 9 bases between. This CDR3 has 13 residues. Germline lookup yields CDR1 KGHSH and CDR2 LQKENI. The CDR3: CASSRNRDSPLHF. CDR3 DNA sequence: TGTGCCAGCTCACGTAACAGGGATTCACCCCTCCACTTT.

The chain uses TRBV28 and TRBJ2-7; TRBD2 aligns across 10 bases. The germline gives CDR1 MDHEN, CDR2 SYDVKM. Trimming cost V 7 bases and J 9 bases; bases outside gene matches: 12. The CDR3 runs to 14 residues. The CDR3 loop reads CASTPPGLAGVQYF. The CDR3 coding sequence is TGTGCCAGCACCCCCCCGGGGCTAGCGGGGGTGCAGTACTTC.

The V gene is TRBV6-6, the J gene TRBJ1-2; tentative D call: TRBD1 (6 bases). Germline-derived CDR1 and CDR2 are MNHNY and SVGAGI (reference sequence). Between the trimmed V and J ends, which lost 1 base and 3 bases, there was a span of 12 bases. This CDR3 has 15 residues. This CDR3 is CASSYWRGSDYGYTF. CDR3 coding DNA: TGTGCCAGCAGTTACTGGAGGGGGTCGGACTATGGCTACACCTTC.

This chain joins TRBV6-1 and TRBJ1-3; possibly TRBD1 for D (6 bases). V shed 3 bases and J shed 0 bases, with 12 bases lying between them. From germline, CDR1 is MNHNS and CDR2 SASEGT. The CDR3 extends over 16 amino acids. The CDR3 loop is CASSDRTAHSGNTIYF. The CDR3 DNA sequence: TGTGCCAGCAGTGATCGGACAGCTCACTCTGGAAACACCATATATTTT.

This chain connects TRBV19 to TRBJ2-3, with no clear D. Per germline, CDR1 LNHDA and CDR2 SQIVND (reference sequence). V shed 4 bases and J shed 6 bases, with 11 bases lying between them. The CDR3 loop spans 13 amino acids. The CDR3 loop reads CASSNRAHDTQYF. The CDR3 region has the DNA TGTGCCAGTAGTAACCGGGCCCACGATACGCAGTATTTT.

On this clone itself: At one boundary the junction diverges from the germline segment, which might be a read error. V usage is TRBV7-7 and J usage is TRBJ2-5, with 7 bases fitting TRBD1. The CDR3 is 14 residues long. Germline assignment: CDR1 SSHAT and CDR2 FNYEAQ (reference sequence). The CDR3 reads CASSLRAGGETQYF. CDR3 bases: TGTGCTAGCAGCTTAAGGGCAGGGGGAGAGACCCAGTACTTC.

Concerning this clone: Different DNA sequences within this sample yield the same CDR3. This chain joins TRBV11-1 and TRBJ2-5; D is ambiguous. V lost 3 bases to trimming and J lost 2 bases, with 1 base between them. CDR1 and CDR2 from the germline V gene are SGHAT and FQDESV (reference sequence). The CDR3 consists of 11 residues. This CDR3 reads CASSFQETQYF. The CDR3 DNA is TGTGCCAGCAGCTTTCAAGAGACCCAGTACTTC.

The chain links TRBV28 to TRBJ2-3; D may be TRBD2 (6 bases). The ends were cut back, 5 bases at V and 8 bases at J, with 14 bases in the middle. Germline loops: CDR1 MDHEN, CDR2 SYDVKM. The CDR3 totals 13 residues. CDR3 nucleotides: TGTGCCAGCAGTCTCGGGGGTCGGGCTACGCAGTATTTT. This sequence encodes CASSLGGRATQYF.

The chain carries TRBV5-5 and TRBJ1-2; D gene unclear. The CDR3 is made up of 14 amino acids. Per the germline V gene, CDR1 is SGHKS and CDR2 is YYEKEE (reference sequence). The V end lost 2 bases, the J end lost 4 bases, and 12 bases lay between the germline ends. DNA for the CDR3: TGTGCCAGCAGCTTCTTGGAGGTTGCCTATGGCTACACCTTC. Translation gives CASSFLEVAYGYTF.

This sequence joins TRBV12-3 or TRBV12-4 and TRBJ2-7, with D tentatively TRBD1 (5 bases). This CDR3 has 13 amino acids. The V end was cut by 6 bases, the J end by 3 bases, with 12 bases between. The CDR3 coding sequence is TGTGCCAGCAGGGAAGGGGTTGTCTACGAGCAGTACTTC. Protein product: CASREGVVYEQYF.

The chain recombines TRBV5-1 with TRBJ2-3; 8 bases are shared with TRBD2. V dropped 0 bases and J dropped 2; count of bases not matched to a gene: 8. The CDR3 is made up of 17 amino acids. CDR1 is SGHRS, CDR2 YFSETQ, per germline. The CDR3 DNA follows: TGCGCCAGCAGCTTGGTACGGCTAGCGGGCTCCACAGATACGCAGTATTTT. Its translation is CASSLVRLAGSTDTQYF. Full variable domain (missing parts from reference TRBV5-1 and TRBJ2-3): KAGVTQTPRYLIKTRGQQVTLSCSPISGHRSVSWYQQTPGQGLQFLFEYFSETQRNKGNFPGRFSGRQFSNSRSEMNVSTLELGDSALYLCASSLVRLAGSTDTQYFGPGTRLTVL.

The chain has TRBV11-2 and TRBJ1-1; no definite D call. The V gene lost 1 base and the J gene lost 5 bases, with 8 bases spanning the gap. This CDR3 contains 13 residues. In germline, CDR1 is SGHAT, CDR2 FQNNGV. In DNA, the CDR3 is TGTGCCAGCAGCTTAGGTAGTAGGACTGAAGCTTTCTTT. Protein sequence: CASSLGSRTEAFF.

The V and J genes are TRBV5-1 and TRBJ2-5; D remains ambiguous. This CDR3 has 15 amino acids. V dropped 4 bases and J dropped 5 bases, with 18 bases sitting between them. CDR1 and CDR2 (germline): SGHRS, YFSETQ. The CDR3 region has the DNA TGCGCCAGCAGCCCCCGAATCGTGGCCAAGGAGACCCAGTACTTC. This codes for CASSPRIVAKETQYF. Variable domain in full (rest from reference TRBV5-1 and TRBJ2-5): KAGVTQTPRYLIKTRGQQVTLSCSPISGHRSVSWYQQTPGQGLQFLFEYFSETQRNKGNFPGRFSGRQFSNSRSEMNVSTLELGDSALYLCASSPRIVAKETQYFGPGTRLLVL.

The chain recombines TRBV7-9 with TRBJ2-2; 7 bases line up with TRBD1. From germline, CDR1 is SEHNR and CDR2 FQNEAQ (reference sequence). The V segment lost 6 bases and the J segment 3 bases; nucleotides outside the gene matches: 7. The CDR3 covers 15 residues. The CDR3 reads CASSYRDSDTGELFF. The DNA of the CDR3 is TGTGCCAGCAGTTACCGGGACAGTGACACCGGGGAGCTGTTTTTT.

On this clone: Other DNA sequences in this specimen translate into the identical CDR3. The gene calls are TRBV30 and TRBJ1-4, with D hard to call. The CDR3 consists of 11 residues. The germline V and J ends were trimmed by 2 bases and 5 bases, with 3 bases remaining between them. Per the germline V gene, CDR1 is GTSNPN and CDR2 is SVGIG (reference sequence). The DNA of the CDR3 is TGTGCCTGGAGTCGGAATGAAAAACTGTTTTTT. Amino acids: CAWSRNEKLFF. The full variable domain, completed using reference TRBV30 and TRBJ1-4, is SQTIHQWPATLVQPVGSPLSLECTVEGTSNPNLYWYRQAAGRGLQLLFYSVGIGQISSEVPQNLSASRPQDRQFILSSKKLLLSDSGFYLCAWSRNEKLFFGSGTQLSVL.

The chain employs TRBV10-2 and TRBJ2-2, with D perhaps matching TRBD1 (5 bases). Trimming shortened V by 6 bases and J by 3 bases, and 11 bases separated the two germline ends. CDR3 length: 14 residues. Germline values: CDR1 WSHSY, CDR2 SAAADI. CDR3 in DNA: TGCGCCAGCAGGGCGGCAGGGCACACCGGGGAGCTGTTTTTT. It specifies CASRAAGHTGELFF.

This clone was counted a few times. The chain carries TRBV30 and TRBJ1-6, with TRBD1 as a possible D gene (5 bases). With 0 bases removed from V and 9 bases from J, the gap between germline ends came to 15 bases. The CDR3 extends over 15 amino acids. From germline, CDR1 is GTSNPN and CDR2 SVGIG (reference sequence). The CDR3 sequence is CAWSVRQGGVSPLHF. CDR3 bases: TGTGCCTGGAGTGTAAGGCAGGGAGGCGTTTCACCCCTCCACTTT.

The chain links TRBV6-4 to TRBJ2-1, with 12 positions matching TRBD2. The ends lost 6 bases at V and 10 bases at J; junction bases unmatched: 10. CDR1 and CDR2 from the germline V gene are MRHNA and SNTAGT. The CDR3 runs 15 residues. The CDR3 is CASSPTSGSLGEQFF. As DNA, the CDR3 is TGTGCCAGCAGCCCGACTAGCGGGAGTTTGGGGGAGCAGTTCTTC.